This is a list of T cell receptor beta chains from one sample in a study of CXCR3-negative and CXCR3-positive naive CD8 T cells. TCRdb reanalyzed the 5' RACE reads and collapses them to one entry per CDR3 protein, without DNA. The sample data list approximately 88,000 distinct CDR3 sequences. The sample taken for sequencing was naive CXCR3+ CD8+ T cells from blood. These receptors all stem from a human donor in good health. Some clones in this sample may be carry-over from other donors' samples. The CDR3 runs from the conserved cysteine through the conserved F or W. The order of the fields is J gene, V gene, CDR3 protein.

J: TRBJ1-2
V: TRBV5-1
CDR3: CASSLQGPNYGYTF

J: TRBJ1-5
V: TRBV28
CDR3: CASSFLREGNQPQHF

J: TRBJ2-7
V: TRBV28
CDR3: CASSLFQGAYEQYF

J: TRBJ2-5
V: TRBV29-1
CDR3: CSVDLADQETQYF

J: TRBJ2-7
V: TRBV12-3/TRBV12-4
CDR3: CASSLIPYEQYF

J: TRBJ2-5
V: TRBV3-1
CDR3: CASSQEKELAGGGETQYF

J: TRBJ2-1
V: TRBV5-1
CDR3: CASSPGRGYNEQFF

J: TRBJ2-2
V: TRBV29-1
CDR3: CSVDDANTGELFF

J: TRBJ2-7
V: TRBV20-1
CDR3: CSARDESYEQYF

J: TRBJ1-5
V: TRBV6-2/TRBV6-3
CDR3: CASSTHSNQPQHF

J: TRBJ2-1
V: TRBV4-1
CDR3: CASSQDASGSRSEQFF

J: TRBJ2-2
V: TRBV29-1
CDR3: CSVTFRDTGELFF

J: TRBJ2-1
V: TRBV4-3
CDR3: CASSPRIGSSTYNEQFF

J: TRBJ2-3
V: TRBV12-3/TRBV12-4
CDR3: CASLERGRPTDTQYF

J: TRBJ1-2
V: TRBV6-4
CDR3: CASSDRIPGGYTF

J: TRBJ1-4
V: TRBV3-1
CDR3: CASSLGTGTTNEKLFF

J: TRBJ2-7
V: TRBV20-1
CDR3: CSARFDGGIGEQYF

J: TRBJ2-2
V: TRBV3-1
CDR3: CASSLDSGTTGELFF

J: TRBJ1-6
V: TRBV4-3
CDR3: CASSQGTANSPLHF

J: TRBJ2-7
V: TRBV25-1
CDR3: CASSLGTGVYEQYF

J: TRBJ2-1
V: TRBV7-9
CDR3: CASSSDRDPYNEQFF

J: TRBJ2-1
V: TRBV4-3
CDR3: CASSTDRGGNEQFF

J: TRBJ2-1
V: TRBV28
CDR3: CASMRTDLYNEQFF

J: TRBJ1-1
V: TRBV2
CDR3: CASSGFTEAFF

J: TRBJ2-1
V: TRBV9
CDR3: CASTDSLYNEQFF

J: TRBJ2-7
V: TRBV7-9
CDR3: CASSYDRSYEQYF

J: TRBJ2-7
V: TRBV7-6
CDR3: CASSEASGTSYEQYF

J: TRBJ2-3
V: TRBV2
CDR3: CASSELGQFTDTQYF

J: TRBJ2-3
V: TRBV7-3
CDR3: CASSPGGGSTDTQYF

J: TRBJ1-2
V: TRBV7-9
CDR3: CASSAPPGFGYTF

J: TRBJ1-1
V: TRBV19
CDR3: CASSGPILNTEAFF

J: TRBJ2-5
V: TRBV12-3/TRBV12-4
CDR3: CASNAADKETQYF

J: TRBJ2-7
V: TRBV7-9
CDR3: CASSLESQGIYEQYF

J: TRBJ2-7
V: TRBV23-1
CDR3: CASSQSGSLRAREQYF

J: TRBJ2-3
V: TRBV6-6
CDR3: CASNPGADTQYF

J: TRBJ2-1
V: TRBV9
CDR3: CASSVGGLAENNEQFF

J: TRBJ2-7
V: TRBV6-6
CDR3: CASRPGPHEQYF

J: TRBJ2-5
V: TRBV29-1
CDR3: CSVVPLSDTGKQETQYF

J: TRBJ1-1
V: TRBV28
CDR3: CASRDPNTEAFF

J: TRBJ2-7
V: TRBV4-1
CDR3: CASSQEGQGSYEQYF

J: TRBJ1-4
V: TRBV6-6
CDR3: CASTQTATNEKLFF

J: TRBJ2-1
V: TRBV20-1
CDR3: CSGSGGPDYNEQFF

J: TRBJ2-3
V: TRBV29-1
CDR3: CSVEEASGGATQYF

J: TRBJ2-1
V: TRBV4-1
CDR3: CASSQAAGTSVNEQFF